The T cell receptor beta chain under discussion was sequenced for a study of metastatic and nonmetastatic thyroid tumors (dated by TCRdb to the early 2020s). In the study overall: Repertoires from peripheral blood and from tumor or nodule tissue samples of malignant and benign thyroid patients were compared. Summary of the overall study and its limitations: In both blood and tumor samples, malignant tumors were reported to have significantly higher TCR beta diversity than benign nodules.

This clone is identified as medium-sized (0.01 to 0.1%). The specificity of this receptor is unknown. The sample holds no much larger clone one base away, and base qualities are not on file. From a lookup of the germline V gene, CDR1 and CDR2 are MDHEN and SYDVKM. For this chain, trimming is 4 bases at the V end and 3 bases at the J end, and the number of junction bases without a gene match is 5. From its cysteine to its phenylalanine, the CDR3 spans 15 amino acids. Left in the record is the CDR3 DNA by itself, 45 bases read in frame from the first base. No patient had received any treatment before thyroid surgery. Patient clinical samples collected from about 2012 to 2018 were retrospectively analysed using T-cell receptor beta sequencing. Libraries were made using PCR. TCRdb lists the instrument as Illumina HiSeq 4000. High-throughput sequencing was used to profile the CDR3 region of the TCR beta-chain in every patient. The authors' pipeline ran thus. The researchers built a classifier to tell apart papillary thyroid cancer patients with distant metastasis, based on CDR3 differences among clinicopathological groups. Repertoire diversity was assessed with the Shannon index, and tumor-blood repertoire similarity with the Morisita-Horn index. The public reads were reanalyzed by TCRdb: fastp trimming at Q25, MiXCR alignment, in-frame beta chains only. The authors' filters were not applied to this entry. The sample table lists 20,000 to 25,000 clones, about a tenth of them with a count of one. The top ten hold roughly 30% of the sample.

The sequence is built from TRBV28 and TRBJ1-2, and 10 junction bases match TRBD1. The sequence was obtained from a female donor with papillary thyroid cancer or a benign thyroid nodule (not recorded which). Some clones in this sample may be carry-over from other donors' samples. The source material was blood. The CDR3 has the sequence CASSSHGTGDYGYTF. The nucleotide sequence reads as follows: TGTGCCAGCAGTTCCCATGGGACAGGGGACTATGGCTACACCTTC.